Shown below are 10 T cell receptor beta chains from a single sample sequenced in a study of T cell repertoires in cytomegalovirus infection. MiXCR was run by TCRdb on the reads, yielding one entry per CDR3 protein. This repertoire shows approximately 500,000 distinct CDR3 sequences, about 11% found once; its top ten account for 9.5% to 13%. Material: PBMCs. The receptor source for this set is a human donor in good health (CMV status not recorded). Some clones in this sample may be carry-over from other donors' samples.

This sequence joins TRBV12-3 or TRBV12-4 and TRBJ2-2, with D perhaps matching TRBD1 or TRBD2 (5 bases each). V was shortened by 7 bases and J by 5 bases, with 17 bases between the two germline ends. This CDR3 is built from 15 residues. CDR3 in amino acids: CASTRSEGWTGELFF. CDR3 bases: TGTGCCAGCACCCGGTCCGAGGGGTGGACCGGGGAGCTGTTTTTT.

This clonotype was observed many times. This chain uses TRBV10-2 with TRBJ2-3; TRBD1 matches at 8 bases. CDR1 and CDR2 from the germline V gene are WSHSY and SAAADI. The V and J ends lost 0 bases and 14 bases, in that order; junction bases with no gene match: 4. The CDR3 extends over 12 amino acids. The CDR3 protein is CASSESQGAAYF. The DNA of the CDR3 is TGCGCCAGCAGTGAGTCGCAGGGGGCCGCGTATTTT.

Only a few counts were recorded for this clonotype. The CDR3 DNA follows: TGCAGTGCTAGAGATTCATCCCGGACAGGGACCCAGCCCCAGCATTTT. It encodes CSARDSSRTGTQPQHF. The V gene is TRBV20-1, the J gene TRBJ1-5, with 8 bases aligning to TRBD1. J lost 7 bases, V lost 0 bases, and 11 bases had no gene match. The germline V gene encodes CDR1 DFQATT and CDR2 SNEGSKA (reference sequence). The CDR3 is 16 amino acids.

This clonotype was detected ten times or more. The chain links TRBV6-5 to TRBJ1-4, with TRBD1 matching 7 bases. This CDR3 has 14 residues. V gave up 2 bases and J gave up 4 bases; unmatched junction bases: 1. Germline V CDR1 and CDR2: MNHEY, SVGAGI. In nucleotides, the CDR3 is TGTGCCAGCAGTTACCGGGACAGTAATGAAAAACTGTTTTTT. This codes for CASSYRDSNEKLFF.

This clonotype was picked up many times. This rearrangement joins TRBV5-6 to TRBJ2-4; 9 bases are shared with TRBD1. There are 14 residues in the CDR3. The V gene end was trimmed by 9 bases and the J gene end by 6 bases; junction bases not matched to a gene: 10. The V gene's germline CDR1 is SGHDT and CDR2 YYEEEE. The chain's CDR3 is CATSWTGELNIQYF. DNA for the CDR3: TGTGCCACTAGTTGGACAGGGGAATTAAACATTCAGTACTTC.

The table lists this clonotype with many counts. The rearrangement joins TRBV10-3 to TRBJ2-1, with D unresolved. The V end lost 5 bases, the J end lost 0 bases, and 11 bases lay between the germline ends. There are 15 residues in the CDR3. Germline values: CDR1 ENHRY, CDR2 SYGVKD. The CDR3 bases are TGTGCCATCAGTTCTGGGTGGAGCTCCTACAATGAGCAGTTCTTC. It yields the protein CAISSGWSSYNEQFF.

This clonotype appeared many times. This chain links TRBV12-3 or TRBV12-4 with TRBJ2-1; possibly TRBD1 or TRBD2 for D (6 bases each). V lost 2 bases and J lost 7, with 12 bases in between. The length of the CDR3 is 14 residues. CDR3: CASSLSSGANEQFF. The CDR3 DNA follows: TGTGCCAGCAGTTTATCTTCGGGGGCGAATGAGCAGTTCTTC.

This clonotype was counted many times. This rearrangement joins TRBV20-1 to TRBJ2-7, with 9 positions matching TRBD2. V lost 5 bases, J lost 5 bases, and 13 bases stayed unmatched. From germline, CDR1 is DFQATT and CDR2 SNEGSKA (reference sequence). The CDR3 totals 15 residues. Written as DNA, the CDR3 is TGCAGTGCTGAGGGAAGCGGGAGGTCTCGGGACGAGCAGTACTTC. Translation gives CSAEGSGRSRDEQYF.

At least ten counts were recorded for this clonotype. The chain employs TRBV10-2 and TRBJ1-1; no clear D gene. This CDR3 has 16 residues. Trimming stripped 3 bases from V and 0 bases from J, with 14 bases between. Germline V CDR1 and CDR2: WSHSY, SAAADI. CDR3 loop: CASSDRGQSVNTEAFF. CDR3 DNA: TGCGCCAGCAGTGATCGGGGTCAGTCCGTGAACACTGAAGCTTTCTTT.

Details on this clonotype: This may come from a read error, since a much larger clone is one base off. The chain uses TRBV4-2 and TRBJ1-5; unclear D gene. In germline, CDR1 is LGHNA, CDR2 YNFKEQ. The CDR3 totals 12 residues. CDR3 residues: CASNQGYQPQHF. In DNA form, the CDR3 reads TGTGCCAGCAACCAAGGCTATCAGCCCCAGCATTTT.